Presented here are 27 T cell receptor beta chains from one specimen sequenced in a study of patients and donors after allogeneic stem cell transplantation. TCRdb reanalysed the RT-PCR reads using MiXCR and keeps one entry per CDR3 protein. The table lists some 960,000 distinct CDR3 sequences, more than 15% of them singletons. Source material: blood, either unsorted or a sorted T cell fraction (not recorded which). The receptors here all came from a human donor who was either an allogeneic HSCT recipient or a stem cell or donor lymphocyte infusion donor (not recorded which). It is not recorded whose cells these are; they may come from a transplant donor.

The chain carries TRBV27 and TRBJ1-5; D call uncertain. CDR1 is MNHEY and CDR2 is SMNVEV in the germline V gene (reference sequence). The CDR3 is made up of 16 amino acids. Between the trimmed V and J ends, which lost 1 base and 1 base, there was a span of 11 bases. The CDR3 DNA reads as TGTGCCAGCAGTTTATACTGGGGATTCAGCAATCAGCCCCAGCATTTT. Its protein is CASSLYWGFSNQPQHF.

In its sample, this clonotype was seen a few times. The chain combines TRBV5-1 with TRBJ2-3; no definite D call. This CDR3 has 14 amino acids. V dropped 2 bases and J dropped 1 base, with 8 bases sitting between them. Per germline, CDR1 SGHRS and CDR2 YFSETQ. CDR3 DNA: TGCGCCAGCAGCTTTTCCCCTGGCACAGATACGCAGTATTTT. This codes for CASSFSPGTDTQYF.

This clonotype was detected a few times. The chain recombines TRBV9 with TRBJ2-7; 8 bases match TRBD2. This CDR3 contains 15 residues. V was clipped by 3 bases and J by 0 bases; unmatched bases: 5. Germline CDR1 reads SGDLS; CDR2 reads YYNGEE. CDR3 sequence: CASSGSGAVSYEQYF. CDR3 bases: TGTGCCAGCAGCGGTAGCGGGGCCGTCTCCTACGAGCAGTACTTC.

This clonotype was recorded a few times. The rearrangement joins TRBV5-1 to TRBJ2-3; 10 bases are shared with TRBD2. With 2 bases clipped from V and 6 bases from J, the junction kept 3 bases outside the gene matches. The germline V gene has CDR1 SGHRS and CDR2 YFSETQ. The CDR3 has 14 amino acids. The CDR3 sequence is CASSFGTSVDTQYF. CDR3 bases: TGCGCCAGCAGCTTCGGGACTAGCGTTGATACGCAGTATTTT.

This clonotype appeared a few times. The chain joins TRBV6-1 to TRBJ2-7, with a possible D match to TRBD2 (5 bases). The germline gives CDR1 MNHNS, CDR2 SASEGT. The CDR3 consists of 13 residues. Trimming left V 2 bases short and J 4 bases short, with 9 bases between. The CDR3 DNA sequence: TGTGCCAGCAGTGAATTCCCGGGGTACGAGCAGTACTTC. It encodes CASSEFPGYEQYF.

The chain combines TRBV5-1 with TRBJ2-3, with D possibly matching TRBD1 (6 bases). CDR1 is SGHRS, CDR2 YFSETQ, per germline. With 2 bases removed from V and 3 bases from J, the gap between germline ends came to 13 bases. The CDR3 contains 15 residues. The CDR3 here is CASSLGQGLTDTQYF. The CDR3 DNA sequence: TGCGCCAGCAGCTTAGGGCAGGGGCTGACAGATACGCAGTATTTT.

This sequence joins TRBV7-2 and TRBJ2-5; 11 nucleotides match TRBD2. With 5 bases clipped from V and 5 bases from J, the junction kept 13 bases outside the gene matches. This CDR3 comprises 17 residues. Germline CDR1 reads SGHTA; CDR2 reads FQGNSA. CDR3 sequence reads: CASSPQRLAGGPETQYF. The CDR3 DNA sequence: TGTGCCAGCAGCCCCCAAAGGTTAGCGGGGGGGCCGGAGACCCAGTACTTC. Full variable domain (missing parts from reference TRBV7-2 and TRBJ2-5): GAGVSQSPSNKVTEKGKDVELRCDPISGHTALYWYRQSLGQGLEFLIYFQGNSAPDKSGLPSDRFSAERTGGSVSTLTIQRTQQEDSAVYLCASSPQRLAGGPETQYFGPGTRLLVL.

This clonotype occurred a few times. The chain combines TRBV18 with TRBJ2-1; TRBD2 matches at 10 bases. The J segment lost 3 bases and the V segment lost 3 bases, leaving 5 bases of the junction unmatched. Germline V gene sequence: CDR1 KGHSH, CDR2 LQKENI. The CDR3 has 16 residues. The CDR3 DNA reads TGTGCCAGCTCACCGGCAGCGGGAGGGCGCTACAATGAGCAGTTCTTC. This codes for CASSPAAGGRYNEQFF.

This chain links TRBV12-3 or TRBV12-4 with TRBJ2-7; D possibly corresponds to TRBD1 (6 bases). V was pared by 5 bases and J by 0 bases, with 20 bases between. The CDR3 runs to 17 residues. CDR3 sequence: CASSPDSSSQISYEQYF. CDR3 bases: TGTGCCAGCAGTCCGGACAGTAGTTCGCAAATCTCCTACGAGCAGTACTTC.

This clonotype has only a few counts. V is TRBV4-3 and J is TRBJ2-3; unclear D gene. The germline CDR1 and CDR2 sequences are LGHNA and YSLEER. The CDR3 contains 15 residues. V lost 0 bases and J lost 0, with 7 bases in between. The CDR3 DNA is TGCGCCAGCAGCCAAGATTCTCATAGCACAGATACGCAGTATTTT. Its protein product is CASSQDSHSTDTQYF.

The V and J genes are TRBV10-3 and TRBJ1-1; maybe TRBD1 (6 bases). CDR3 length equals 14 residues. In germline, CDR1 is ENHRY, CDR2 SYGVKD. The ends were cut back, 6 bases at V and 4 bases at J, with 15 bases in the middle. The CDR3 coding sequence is TGTGCCATCAGAACATGGAAAGGGGGCACTGAAGCTTTCTTT. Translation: CAIRTWKGGTEAFF.

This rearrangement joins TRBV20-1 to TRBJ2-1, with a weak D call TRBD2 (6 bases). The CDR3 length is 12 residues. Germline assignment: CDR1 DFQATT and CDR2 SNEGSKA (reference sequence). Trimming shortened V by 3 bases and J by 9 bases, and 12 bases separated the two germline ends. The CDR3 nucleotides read TGCAGTGCTAGGGCCTCCGGGGGTGAGCAGTTCTTC. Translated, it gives CSARASGGEQFF.

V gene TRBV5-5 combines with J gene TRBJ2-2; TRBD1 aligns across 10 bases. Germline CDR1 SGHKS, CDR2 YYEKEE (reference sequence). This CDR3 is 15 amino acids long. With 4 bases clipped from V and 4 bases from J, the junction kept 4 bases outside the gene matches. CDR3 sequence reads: CASSARDRGTGELFF. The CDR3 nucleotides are TGTGCCAGCAGCGCCCGGGACAGGGGCACCGGGGAGCTGTTTTTT.

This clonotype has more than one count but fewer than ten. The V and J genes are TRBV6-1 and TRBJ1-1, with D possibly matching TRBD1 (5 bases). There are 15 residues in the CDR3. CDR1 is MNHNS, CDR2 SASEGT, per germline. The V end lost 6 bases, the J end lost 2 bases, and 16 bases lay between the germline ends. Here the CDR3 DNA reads TGTGCCAGCAGGAGAGGGGAGGCAGCCAACACTGAAGCTTTCTTT. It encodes CASRRGEAANTEAFF.

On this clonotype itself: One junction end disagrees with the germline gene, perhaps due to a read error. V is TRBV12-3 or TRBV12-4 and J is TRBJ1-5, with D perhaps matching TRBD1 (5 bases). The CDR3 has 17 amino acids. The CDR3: CVSSLGRPGVGGQPQHF. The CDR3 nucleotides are TGTGTCAGCAGTTTGGGACGGCCGGGGGTTGGCGGTCAGCCCCAGCATTTT.

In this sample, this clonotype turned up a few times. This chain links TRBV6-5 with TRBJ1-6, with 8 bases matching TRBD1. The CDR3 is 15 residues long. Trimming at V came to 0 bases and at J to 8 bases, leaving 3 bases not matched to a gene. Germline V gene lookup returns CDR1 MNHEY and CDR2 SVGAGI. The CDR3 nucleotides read TGTGCCAGCAGTTACTCGACCAGGGGGCATTCACCCCTCCACTTT. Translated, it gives CASSYSTRGHSPLHF.

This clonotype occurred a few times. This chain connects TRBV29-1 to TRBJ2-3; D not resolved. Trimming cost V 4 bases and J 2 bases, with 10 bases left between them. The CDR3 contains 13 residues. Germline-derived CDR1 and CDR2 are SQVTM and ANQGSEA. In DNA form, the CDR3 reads TGCAGCGTTGGGACCCTAACCACAGATACGCAGTATTTT. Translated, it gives CSVGTLTTDTQYF.

CDR3 sequence (DNA): TGCAGTGTTTTGGGCCAGGTTCTAGCCAAAAACATTCAGTACTTC. Amino acids: CSVLGQVLAKNIQYF. The chain is built from TRBV20-1 and TRBJ2-4; D unresolved. Germline V lookup: CDR1 DFQATT, CDR2 SNEGSKA (reference sequence). V lost 7 bases to trimming and J lost 0 bases, with 16 bases between them. CDR3 length: 15 amino acids.

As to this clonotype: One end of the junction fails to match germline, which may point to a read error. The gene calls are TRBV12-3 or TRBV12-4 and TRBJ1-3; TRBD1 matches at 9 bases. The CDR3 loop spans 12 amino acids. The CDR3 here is CASSFYPGQGHF. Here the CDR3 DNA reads TGTGCCAGCAGTTTTTATCCTGGACAGGGGCATTTT.

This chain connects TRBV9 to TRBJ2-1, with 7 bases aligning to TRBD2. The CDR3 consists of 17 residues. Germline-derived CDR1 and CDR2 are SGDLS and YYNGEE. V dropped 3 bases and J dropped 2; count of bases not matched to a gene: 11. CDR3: CASSARVLADPYNEQFF. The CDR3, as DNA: TGTGCCAGCAGCGCGAGGGTCCTAGCGGATCCCTACAATGAGCAGTTCTTC.

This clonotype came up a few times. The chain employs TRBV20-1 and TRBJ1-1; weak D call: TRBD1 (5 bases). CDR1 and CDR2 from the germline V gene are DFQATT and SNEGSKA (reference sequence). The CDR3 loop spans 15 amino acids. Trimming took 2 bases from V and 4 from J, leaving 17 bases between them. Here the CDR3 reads CSARWGGDFSTEAFF. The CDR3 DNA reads TGCAGTGCTAGATGGGGGGGGGATTTCAGCACTGAAGCTTTCTTT.

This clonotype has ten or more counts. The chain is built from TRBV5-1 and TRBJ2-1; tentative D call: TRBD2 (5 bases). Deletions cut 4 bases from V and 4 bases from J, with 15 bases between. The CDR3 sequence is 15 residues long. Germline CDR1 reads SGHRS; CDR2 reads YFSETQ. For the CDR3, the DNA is TGCGCCAGCAGCGCAGTCCTAGGAGGTTACAATGAGCAGTTCTTC. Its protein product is CASSAVLGGYNEQFF. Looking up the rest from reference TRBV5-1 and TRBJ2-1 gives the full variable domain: KAGVTQTPRYLIKTRGQQVTLSCSPISGHRSVSWYQQTPGQGLQFLFEYFSETQRNKGNFPGRFSGRQFSNSRSEMNVSTLELGDSALYLCASSAVLGGYNEQFFGPGTRLTVL.

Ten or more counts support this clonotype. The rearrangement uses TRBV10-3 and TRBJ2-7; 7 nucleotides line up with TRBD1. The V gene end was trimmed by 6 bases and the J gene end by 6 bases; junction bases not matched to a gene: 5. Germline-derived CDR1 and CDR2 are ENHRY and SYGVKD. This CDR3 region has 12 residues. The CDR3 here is CAIRGQYSEQYF. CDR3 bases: TGTGCCATCAGGGGACAGTACTCCGAGCAGTACTTC.

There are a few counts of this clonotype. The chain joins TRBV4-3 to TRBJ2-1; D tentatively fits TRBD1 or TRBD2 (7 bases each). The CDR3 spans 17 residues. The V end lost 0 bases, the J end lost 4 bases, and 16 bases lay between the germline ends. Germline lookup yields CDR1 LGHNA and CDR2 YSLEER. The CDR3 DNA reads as TGCGCCAGCAGCCAAGATCGGGCAGGGGGAGGGTACAATGAGCAGTTCTTC. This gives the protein CASSQDRAGGGYNEQFF.

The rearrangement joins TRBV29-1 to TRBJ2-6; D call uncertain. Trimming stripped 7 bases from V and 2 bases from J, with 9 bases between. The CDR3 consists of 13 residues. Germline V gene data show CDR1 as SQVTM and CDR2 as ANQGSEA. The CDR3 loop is CSAQTPGANVLTF. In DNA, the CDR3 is TGCAGCGCTCAGACTCCTGGGGCCAACGTCCTGACTTTC.

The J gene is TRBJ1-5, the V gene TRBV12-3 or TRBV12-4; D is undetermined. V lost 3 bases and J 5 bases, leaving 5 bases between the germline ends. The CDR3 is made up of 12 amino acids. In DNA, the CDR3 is TGTGCCAGCAGTTTTGAGTATCAGCCCCAGCATTTT. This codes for CASSFEYQPQHF.

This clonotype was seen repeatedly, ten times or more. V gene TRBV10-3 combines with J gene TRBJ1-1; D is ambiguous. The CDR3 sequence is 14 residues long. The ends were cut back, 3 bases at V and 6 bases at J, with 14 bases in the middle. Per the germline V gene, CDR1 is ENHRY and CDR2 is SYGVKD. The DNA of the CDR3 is TGTGCCATCAGTGAAAGGGCCGGGTCAGCTGAAGCTTTCTTT. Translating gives CAISERAGSAEAFF.